This T cell receptor beta chain was documented in a study of blood T cell repertoires in COVID-19. The data were produced by immunoSEQ multiplex PCR, yet TCRdb's version contains in-frame clones alone and is incomplete. The table records 80,000 to 90,000 clones, approximately 80% of them present only once. Trimming took off 5 bases at V and 0 bases at J, with 9 bases between the two ends. Germline assignment: CDR1 SEHNR and CDR2 FQNEAQ (reference sequence). The CDR3 is 14 amino acids. The sample taken for sequencing was peripheral blood. The source is a man between 65 and 85 years old with acute or convalescent COVID-19. The rearrangement links TRBV7-9 to TRBJ2-3; maybe TRBD1 (6 bases). For the CDR3, the DNA is TGTGCCAGCAGCGAACAGGGTAGCACAGATACGCAGTATTTT. The encoded protein is CASSEQGSTDTQYF. The variable domain in full, completed from reference TRBV7-9 and TRBJ2-3, reads DTGVSQNPRHKITKRGQNVTFRCDPISEHNRLYWYRQTLGQGPEFLTYFQNEAQLEKSRLLSDRFSAERPKGSFSTLEIQRTEQGDSAMYLCASSEQGSTDTQYFGPGTRLTVL.